What follows are 17 T cell receptor beta chains derived from one specimen sequenced in a study of molecular identifiers for immune sequencing clone quantification. TCRdb used MiXCR to reprocess the PCR reads, holding one entry per CDR3 protein. The profile shows 490,000 or so distinct CDR3 sequences, roughly a fifth of them singletons. The material sequenced was naive CD8+ T cells from blood, with Jurkat cell RNA spiked in. The subset was: FACS-sorted CD8+CD4-CCR7+CD45RA+ naive T cells. These receptors were taken from a human donor in good health. Some libraries in this study had Jurkat cell RNA spiked in.

This chain uses TRBV4-3 with TRBJ1-5; D unresolved. The CDR3 is made up of 13 amino acids. V lost 1 base and J lost 7, with 8 bases in between. Germline V CDR1 and CDR2: LGHNA, YSLEER. CDR3 amino acids: CASSQGAEQPQHF. The CDR3 DNA reads TGCGCCAGCAGCCAAGGAGCAGAACAGCCCCAGCATTTT.

The J gene is TRBJ1-5, the V gene TRBV6-2 or TRBV6-3, with unresolved D. Trimming cost V 2 bases and J 3 bases, with 8 bases left between them. The CDR3 has 14 residues. The germline gives CDR1 MNHEY, CDR2 SVGEGT. CDR3: CASSYLPDNQPQHF. CDR3 nucleotide sequence: TGTGCCAGCAGTTACCTCCCAGACAATCAGCCCCAGCATTTT.

This clonotype appeared a few times. V gene TRBV19 combines with J gene TRBJ1-6; D is possibly TRBD1 (6 bases). The CDR3 consists of 15 residues. V lost 3 bases and J 10 bases, leaving 16 bases between the germline ends. Germline CDR1 and CDR2: LNHDA and SQIVND (reference sequence). The CDR3 DNA follows: TGTGCCAGTAGTATTCGAGCAGGGGCGGACTCACCCCTCCACTTT. It yields the protein CASSIRAGADSPLHF.

Worth noting for this clonotype: A much larger clone differs from this one at a single base, so this may be a read error. This chain joins TRBV5-5 and TRBJ2-6; D gene unclear. V was cut by 0 bases and J by 0 bases, with 10 bases left in between. The CDR3 sequence is 17 residues long. CDR1 and CDR2 from the germline V gene are SGHKS and YYEKEE (reference sequence). CDR3 loop: CASSLGPSLSGANVLTF. The CDR3 DNA sequence: TGTGCCAGCAGCTTGGGGCCCAGTCTCTCTGGGGCCAACGTCCTGACTTTC. Complete variable domain (other parts from reference TRBV5-5 and TRBJ2-6): DAGVTQSPTHLIKTRGQQVTLRCSPISGHKSVSWYQQVLGQGPQFIFQYYEKEERGRGNFPDRFSARQFPNYSSELNVNALLLGDSALYLCASSLGPSLSGANVLTFGAGSRLTVL.

This clonotype was observed many times. The chain is built from TRBV28 and TRBJ2-4, with D perhaps TRBD2 (6 bases). Germline V gene sequence: CDR1 MDHEN, CDR2 SYDVKM. There are 17 residues in the CDR3. V lost 1 base, J lost 1 base, and 14 bases lay in between. The DNA for the CDR3 is TGTGCCAGCAGTTTATTCTCGGGGGAGTTGGCCAAAAACATTCAGTACTTC. It encodes CASSLFSGELAKNIQYF.

The J gene is TRBJ2-3, the V gene TRBV27, with D unclear. The CDR3 covers 16 residues. Germline V CDR1 and CDR2: MNHEY, SMNVEV (reference sequence). V was shortened by 3 bases and J by 1 base, with 14 bases between the two germline ends. Here the CDR3 DNA reads TGTGCCAGCAGTTTTAATCCAGAGCCCCGCACAGATACGCAGTATTTT. It specifies CASSFNPEPRTDTQYF.

Of note for this clonotype: A read error may explain this, as a much larger clone is one base away. J is TRBJ2-7 and V is TRBV12-3 or TRBV12-4, with D possibly called TRBD1 or TRBD2 (5 bases each). The CDR3 loop spans 13 amino acids. The CDR3 nucleotides read TGTGCCAGCAGTTTAGAGGGGCTCGGGGAGCACTACTTC. Translation: CASSLEGLGEHYF.

The V call is TRBV4-1, the J call TRBJ2-1, with 13 bases identical to TRBD2. Germline lookup yields CDR1 MGHRA and CDR2 YSYEKL. V lost 2 bases, J lost 0 bases, and 7 bases stayed unmatched. The CDR3 has 19 amino acids. The CDR3 protein is CASSQPSLAGGRSYNEQFF. CDR3 nucleotides: TGCGCCAGCAGCCAACCATCACTAGCGGGGGGGCGCTCCTACAATGAGCAGTTCTTC.

This clonotype appeared many times. This chain uses TRBV5-4 with TRBJ1-1, with 9 bases identical to TRBD1. Germline V gene data show CDR1 as SGHNT and CDR2 as YYREEE (reference sequence). V trimming: 4 bases; J trimming: 11 bases; junction bases outside the gene matches: 6. The CDR3 length is 12 residues. The DNA of the CDR3 is TGTGCCAGCAGCCTGGGGGACAGGGAGGCTTTCTTT. Its protein product is CASSLGDREAFF.

In the case of this clonotype: Since a much larger clone is just one base distant, this may be a read error. The V and J genes are TRBV27 and TRBJ2-7; 7 bases align to TRBD2. V shed 2 bases and J 6 bases; nucleotides not matched to a gene: 7. The CDR3 contains 14 residues. The germline V gene encodes CDR1 MNHEY and CDR2 SMNVEV (reference sequence). CDR3 amino acids: CASSLGLVGTEQYF. CDR3 in DNA: TGTGCCAGCAGTTTAGGACTAGTGGGGACCGAGCAGTACTTC.

CDR3 DNA sequence: TGTGCCAGCAGCTTAGGGTTCCGCACAGATACGCAGTATTTT. It codes for CASSLGFRTDTQYF. The rearrangement links TRBV7-9 to TRBJ2-3; the D is unclear. The V end lost 1 base, the J end lost 1 base, and 6 bases lay between the germline ends. This CDR3 has 14 residues. CDR1 is SEHNR, CDR2 FQNEAQ, per germline (reference sequence).

This clonotype was observed many times. This rearrangement joins TRBV4-3 to TRBJ2-7; 10 bases are a match to TRBD2. V gave up 0 bases and J gave up 7 bases; unmatched junction bases: 9. The CDR3 contains 16 residues. CDR1 and CDR2 (germline): LGHNA, YSLEER. For the CDR3, the DNA is TGCGCCAGCAGCCAAGATCGATTGGCTAGCGGGGGAGAGCAGTACTTC. Residues: CASSQDRLASGGEQYF.

Turning to this clonotype: A much larger clone differs by one base, so this may be a read error. The chain combines TRBV4-3 with TRBJ2-7, with D unclear. V gave up 0 bases and J gave up 9 bases, with 12 bases separating them. CDR1 LGHNA and CDR2 YSLEER come from the germline V gene. CDR3 length equals 13 residues. The CDR3 reads CASSQETTGAQYF. The CDR3 DNA reads TGCGCCAGCAGCCAAGAGACCACCGGCGCGCAGTACTTC.

The chain couples TRBV20-1 to TRBJ2-5; 10 bases match TRBD2. This CDR3 is 18 amino acids long. The junction had 10 bases not matched to a gene; V was cut back by 0 bases and J by 0 bases. Germline values: CDR1 DFQATT, CDR2 SNEGSKA (reference sequence). The CDR3 DNA is TGCAGTGCTAGAGATCTAGCGGGGGAGTTACAGTACCAAGAGACCCAGTACTTC. Amino acids: CSARDLAGELQYQETQYF.

The gene calls are TRBV25-1 and TRBJ1-1, with D uncertain. The V gene's germline CDR1 is MGHDK and CDR2 SYGVNS. The CDR3 consists of 13 residues. Between the trimmed V and J ends, which lost 2 bases and 6 bases, there was a span of 10 bases. The DNA for the CDR3 is TGTGCCAGCAGTGAACCGCAAACCGCTGAAGCTTTCTTT. Encoded protein: CASSEPQTAEAFF. Full variable domain (missing parts from reference TRBV25-1 and TRBJ1-1): EADIYQTPRYLVIGTGKKITLECSQTMGHDKMYWYQQDPGMELHLIHYSYGVNSTEKGDLSSESTVSRIRTEHFPLTLESARPSHTSQYLCASSEPQTAEAFFGQGTRLTVV.

The rearrangement uses TRBV5-6 and TRBJ1-4; the D is unclear. Trimming pared 3 bases from V and 7 bases from J, leaving 13 bases between. The germline gives CDR1 SGHDT, CDR2 YYEEEE. The length of the CDR3 is 14 residues. For the CDR3, the DNA is TGTGCCAGCAGCTCGGACTACTTAGGTGAAAAACTGTTTTTT. Translation gives CASSSDYLGEKLFF.

This clonotype was recorded a few times. CDR3 nucleotide sequence: TGTGCCAGCAGCCAAATGGCCGGTACTGAAGCTTTCTTT. It is translated as CASSQMAGTEAFF. This rearrangement joins TRBV14 to TRBJ1-1; unclear D gene. V shed 2 bases and J shed 5 bases, with 9 bases lying between them. This CDR3 region has 13 residues. Germline lookup yields CDR1 SGHDN and CDR2 FVKESK.